This T cell receptor beta chain was captured by sequencing in a study of blood T cell repertoires in COVID-19. At the level of the study: The analysed material was cDNA or gDNA that came from T cells, B-cell-depleted T cells, or PBMCs.

TCRdb keeps only in-frame clones here, not all; method: immunoSEQ multiplex PCR. Seen here are 96,000 or so clones, roughly 88% observed once, and the top ten hold 2.5% to 3.5%. Trimming pared 0 bases from V and 1 base from J, leaving 9 bases between. The CDR3 sequence is 15 residues long. CDR1 is MNHEY, CDR2 SMNVEV, per germline (reference sequence). The sample consisted of peripheral blood. The V and J genes are TRBV27 and TRBJ1-1; unclear D gene. This clonotype was obtained from a woman aged 80 or over with acute or convalescent COVID-19. The CDR3 sequence is CASSLSPRSNTEAFF. The CDR3 DNA sequence: TGTGCCAGCAGTTTATCACCGCGGTCGAACACTGAAGCTTTCTTT.